This T cell receptor beta chain was sequenced for a study of control samples from healthy donors and cancer patients. Clones were sequenced by immunoSEQ multiplex PCR, and TCRdb holds only the in-frame ones, with some missing. Of around 120,000 clones detected, over 75% appear once; the ten largest clones hold less than 9.5%. The germline CDR1 and CDR2 sequences are LGHDT and YNNKEL (reference sequence). V lost 1 base to trimming and J lost 2 bases; unmatched junction nucleotides: 9. The CDR3 sequence is 18 residues long. V is TRBV3-1 (or the pseudogene TRBV3-2) and J is TRBJ2-3; 10 bases are shared with TRBD2. This TCR was recovered from a man in his forties in good health. The sample was blood. The DNA for the CDR3 is TGTGCCAGCAGCCAAGCGAGCGGGGGGGCCTCATACACAGATACGCAGTATTTT. Encoded protein: CASSQASGGASYTDTQYF.